The entry that follows covers one TCR beta chain sequence. The data were taken from a study of blood T cell repertoires in COVID-19. Study background: COVID-19 samples from acute and convalescent phases originated in the United States, Italy and Spain.

The table came from immunoSEQ multiplex PCR; TCRdb's copy has only in-frame clones and leaves some out. In the table there are around 82,000 clones, about 91% of which are singletons. V was clipped by 1 base and J by 1 base; unmatched bases: 3. Germline values: CDR1 KGHSH, CDR2 LQKENI. The CDR3 consists of 15 residues. The chain has TRBV18 and TRBJ1-2; 7 bases line up with TRBD1. Sequencing input: peripheral blood. The clonotype was recovered from a man aged 70-80 years with active or convalescent COVID-19. Here the CDR3 DNA reads TGTGCCAGCTCACCACAGGGGGCCGGTAACTATGGCTACACCTTC. This codes for CASSPQGAGNYGYTF.